This T cell receptor (beta chain) is from a study of regulatory T cells in long-lasting Graves disease. Findings and limits, study-wide: TRBV28, TRBJ1-2 and TRBJ2-5 emerged as the favored segments in persistent disease.

The V end was cut by 0 bases, the J end by 5 bases, with 16 bases between. The CDR3 contains 17 residues. Per germline, CDR1 MNHEY and CDR2 SVGAGI. This clonotype was counted between two and nine times. Its specificity is not known. The sample's time point: newly diagnosed GD, antithyroid drugs for less than 3 months. PBMC RNA was the source of the TCR library. Construction of the TCR beta libraries employed iRepertoire HTBI primers in conjunction with Arm-PCR of CDR3 regions. TCRdb independently ran MiXCR on the multiplex PCR reads; one entry per CDR3 protein. The sample has 400,000 to 500,000 distinct CDR3 sequences, approximately 16% seen once. Another study also made use of these data, one on T cells in Graves' hyperthyroidism and ophthalmopathy. As reported in that work: The study defined stable Graves' hyperthyroidism as no ophthalmopathy progression within 18 months. First-round RT-PCR targeting the TCR CDR3 was performed with the HTBI primer set. A model built on 13 V-J features separated ophthalmopathy from stable hyperthyroidism.

This sequence joins TRBV6-5 and TRBJ2-2; maybe TRBD2 (5 bases). The sample here was peripheral blood mononuclear cells (PBMCs), taken at new diagnosis, from a patient treated with antithyroid drugs. The TCR originated in a woman in her twenties or thirties with Graves disease. CDR3 DNA: TGTGCCAGCAGTTACTCCGGCGGGCGCGGCGGAACCGGGGAGCTGTTTTTT. It is translated as CASSYSGGRGGTGELFF.